The 30 T cell receptor beta chains presented below share a single source sample, sequenced in a study of memory CD4+ T cells and cytomegalovirus serostatus. Single viable CD3+CD4+CD8-CD45RO+ cells were sorted as the memory CD4+ T cells. The data were produced by immunoSEQ multiplex PCR, yet TCRdb's version contains in-frame clones alone and is incomplete. The data contain about 52,000 clones, 80% of them singletons. The specimen was memory CD4+ T cells from blood. The receptors shown here come from an adult in good health and CMV-seropositive.

As concerns this clone: This is likely a read error, given that the CDR3 carries no conserved phenylalanine or tryptophan at its end. The J gene is TRBJ1-2, the V gene TRBV6-5; 8 bases align to TRBD1. V shed 7 bases, J shed 4 bases, and the junction held 11 bases outside the gene matches. Germline V gene data show CDR1 as MNHEY and CDR2 as SVGAGI. This CDR3 is 15 amino acids long. The CDR3 nucleotides read TGTGCCAGCAACCCAACCGGGACAGGCACCTATGGCTACACCTCC. This translates into CASNPTGTGTYGYTS.

This clone was found once. This chain links TRBV30 with TRBJ2-1, with D possibly TRBD2 on 7 matching bases. Trimming left V 0 bases short and J 6 bases short, with 15 bases between. CDR3 length equals 15 residues. Germline-derived CDR1 and CDR2 are GTSNPN and SVGIG (reference sequence). The CDR3 region has the DNA TGTGCCTGGAGTGTTGTGGGGGGGCGGGGCAATGAGCAGTTCTTC. Protein sequence: CAWSVVGGRGNEQFF.

This clone came up once. J is TRBJ1-2 and V is TRBV2; D remains ambiguous. This CDR3 is 14 amino acids long. The ends were cut back, 7 bases at V and 4 bases at J, with 16 bases in the middle. CDR1 and CDR2 (germline): SNHLY, FYNNEI. CDR3 residues: CASIPRGTFYGYTF. The CDR3 DNA reads TGTGCCAGCATCCCCAGAGGCACCTTCTATGGCTACACCTTC.

This clone was detected a few times. The chain employs TRBV12-5 and TRBJ2-1; 10 nucleotides line up with TRBD2. V gave up 5 bases and J gave up 5 bases; unmatched junction bases: 6. Germline CDR1 and CDR2: LGHNT and FRNRAP. The length of the CDR3 is 15 residues. CDR3: CASGRGLAENNEQFF. CDR3 coding DNA: TGTGCTAGTGGTCGAGGACTAGCGGAAAACAATGAGCAGTTCTTC.

The chain couples TRBV30 to TRBJ2-4; a weak D match, TRBD2 (6 bases). V gave up 0 bases and J gave up 9 bases, with 18 bases separating them. This CDR3 has 15 residues. Per the germline V gene, CDR1 is GTSNPN and CDR2 is SVGIG (reference sequence). CDR3 region: CAWSVPWPGGSIQYF. Written as DNA, the CDR3 is TGTGCCTGGAGTGTACCGTGGCCCGGAGGGTCCATTCAGTACTTC.

J is TRBJ1-1 and V is TRBV14; TRBD1 aligns across 11 bases. With 5 bases clipped from V and 0 bases from J, the junction kept 11 bases outside the gene matches. The CDR3 has 18 amino acids. The germline CDR1 and CDR2 sequences are SGHDN and FVKESK. The CDR3 sequence: CASSSSLRDRGVNTEAFF. CDR3 sequence (DNA): TGTGCCAGCAGCTCCTCACTCCGGGACAGGGGGGTGAACACTGAAGCTTTCTTT.

The V gene is TRBV11-3, the J gene TRBJ2-1, with 14 bases aligning to TRBD2. J lost 7 bases, V lost 1 base, and 3 bases had no gene match. The length of the CDR3 is 16 residues. CDR1 SGHNT and CDR2 YENEEA come from the germline V gene. The CDR3 nucleotides read TGTGCCAGCAGCTTAGCGACTAGCGGGGGGGCAAATGAGCAGTTCTTC. As protein: CASSLATSGGANEQFF.

The chain carries TRBV11-2 and TRBJ2-7, with a possible D match to TRBD1 (7 bases). Germline-derived CDR1 and CDR2 are SGHAT and FQNNGV. Trimming stripped 2 bases from V and 4 bases from J, with 18 bases between. CDR3 length: 16 residues. CDR3 amino acids: CASSLRGRDPWYEQYF. As DNA, the CDR3 is TGTGCCAGCAGCTTAAGGGGGCGGGATCCCTGGTACGAGCAGTACTTC.

The chain has TRBV10-1 and TRBJ2-1; a weak D match, TRBD1 (6 bases). V lost 6 bases and J lost 1, with 19 bases in between. The CDR3 extends over 17 amino acids. Germline CDR1 is WNHNN and CDR2 is SYGVQD (reference sequence). As DNA, the CDR3 is TGCGCCAGCAGAGGTAAAGCCGGGACACTGTCCTACAATGAGCAGTTCTTC. Translating gives CASRGKAGTLSYNEQFF.

The chain couples TRBV4-3 to TRBJ1-2; D unresolved. CDR3 length: 14 amino acids. Germline CDR1 is LGHNA and CDR2 is YSLEER. V lost 1 base, J lost 0 bases, and 6 bases lay in between. The CDR3 DNA follows: TGCGCCAGCAGCCAAGTTGGGACTAACTATGGCTACACCTTC. Amino acids: CASSQVGTNYGYTF.

The chain links TRBV6-6 to TRBJ1-1; a possible D gene is TRBD1 (5 bases). Germline V gene lookup returns CDR1 MNHNY and CDR2 SVGAGI (reference sequence). Between the trimmed V and J ends, which lost 6 bases and 2 bases, there was a span of 16 bases. The CDR3 consists of 15 residues. The CDR3 spells CASRSSQGANTEAFF. The CDR3 region has the DNA TGTGCCAGCAGATCTTCTCAAGGGGCCAACACTGAAGCTTTCTTT.

The chain joins TRBV2 to TRBJ2-5; TRBD2 might be the D (5 bases). The CDR3 contains 16 residues. The V end was cut by 6 bases, the J end by 2 bases, with 19 bases between. Germline values: CDR1 SNHLY, CDR2 FYNNEI. In DNA form, the CDR3 reads TGTGCCAGCAGCTTAAGACCCCGGACTGGGCAAGAGACCCAGTACTTC. It yields the protein CASSLRPRTGQETQYF.

The chain combines TRBV7-3 with TRBJ2-3; D not resolved. Trimming cost V 5 bases and J 4 bases, with 10 bases left between them. The CDR3 has 13 residues. CDR1 and CDR2 from the germline V gene are SGHTA and FQGTGA. CDR3 region: CASSISRADTQYF. The CDR3 DNA is TGTGCCAGCAGCATATCTAGGGCAGATACGCAGTATTTT.

The rearrangement joins TRBV7-9 to TRBJ2-1; 14 bases agree with TRBD2. The germline V gene encodes CDR1 SEHNR and CDR2 FQNEAQ (reference sequence). The trim removed 5 bases at V and 4 bases at J, leaving 13 bases unmatched. The CDR3 has 19 amino acids. The DNA for the CDR3 is TGTGCCAGCAGCCCAGGACTAGCGGGAGGACTTACTGGTTACAATGAGCAGTTCTTC. Protein sequence: CASSPGLAGGLTGYNEQFF.

This clone occurred once. V usage is TRBV5-1 and J usage is TRBJ2-5; D call uncertain. The germline CDR1 and CDR2 sequences are SGHRS and YFSETQ. The CDR3 covers 13 residues. V gave up 5 bases and J gave up 4 bases, with 12 bases separating them. The CDR3 DNA follows: TGCGCCAGCAGGGAACCCGACCGAGAGACCCAGTACTTC. This translates into CASREPDRETQYF.

The chain couples TRBV2 to TRBJ1-5, with 7 nucleotides matching TRBD1. After removal of 7 bases from V and 3 bases from J, the junction contained 9 bases not matched to a gene. Germline V gene sequence: CDR1 SNHLY, CDR2 FYNNEI. This CDR3 contains 15 residues. This CDR3 is CASKPGGGFNQPQHF. CDR3 bases: TGTGCCAGCAAGCCAGGGGGGGGCTTCAATCAGCCCCAGCATTTT.

The chain recombines TRBV6-6 with TRBJ1-2; no clear D. The CDR3 extends over 11 amino acids. Trimming removed 8 bases from V and 4 bases from J, with 8 bases in between. CDR1 is MNHNY, CDR2 SVGAGI, per germline (reference sequence). The CDR3 coding sequence is TGTGCCAGCCTCCCCCGCTATGGCTACACCTTC. Its translation is CASLPRYGYTF.

This clone appeared once. The chain is built from TRBV10-2 and TRBJ2-1; 9 bases agree with TRBD1. This CDR3 spans 12 amino acids. CDR1 is WSHSY and CDR2 is SAAADI in the germline V gene. The V segment lost 3 bases and the J segment 15 bases; nucleotides outside the gene matches: 6. The CDR3 protein is CASSERTGVPFF. CDR3 DNA: TGCGCCAGCAGTGAAAGGACAGGGGTCCCGTTCTTC.

This clone has just a few counts. This sequence joins TRBV11-2 and TRBJ2-7; the D gene is possibly TRBD1 (6 bases). This CDR3 is built from 13 residues. In germline, CDR1 is SGHAT, CDR2 FQNNGV. Between the trimmed V and J ends, which lost 10 bases and 6 bases, there was a span of 19 bases. CDR3 region: CATHRAARGEQYF. CDR3 nucleotide sequence: TGTGCCACCCACCGGGCCGCCAGGGGCGAGCAGTACTTC.

This chain joins TRBV6-5 and TRBJ2-3; 12 nucleotides align to TRBD2. This CDR3 has 15 amino acids. V gave up 6 bases and J gave up 3 bases; unmatched junction bases: 4. The germline V gene encodes CDR1 MNHEY and CDR2 SVGAGI. CDR3 region: CASSMTSGRTDTQYF. CDR3 in DNA: TGTGCCAGCAGCATGACTAGCGGGAGAACAGATACGCAGTATTTT.

This clone was seen more than once but under ten times. The chain has TRBV4-1 and TRBJ2-7; 8 bases line up with TRBD1. Germline V CDR1 and CDR2: MGHRA, YSYEKL. V trimming: 3 bases; J trimming: 3 bases; junction bases outside the gene matches: 1. The CDR3 covers 13 residues. This CDR3 is CASSHTGGYEQYF. The CDR3 DNA reads TGCGCCAGCAGCCACACAGGGGGCTACGAGCAGTACTTC.

The chain combines TRBV5-1 with TRBJ2-5; the D gene is possibly TRBD1 (6 bases). Germline V gene sequence: CDR1 SGHRS, CDR2 YFSETQ. The CDR3 is 15 amino acids. V was cut by 3 bases and J by 0 bases, with 12 bases left in between. Written as DNA, the CDR3 is TGCGCCAGCAGCTCCGGGACATCTAACCAAGAGACCCAGTACTTC. It translates to CASSSGTSNQETQYF.

DNA of the CDR3: TGTGCCAGTAGTATAGGGGGACAGGGGGGTGGAGAGACCCAGTACTTC. Its protein product is CASSIGGQGGGETQYF. The J gene is TRBJ2-5, the V gene TRBV19; TRBD1 agrees at 11 bases. The CDR3 runs to 16 residues. Per germline, CDR1 LNHDA and CDR2 SQIVND (reference sequence). The V and J ends lost 1 base and 4 bases, in that order; junction bases with no gene match: 5.

V gene TRBV2 combines with J gene TRBJ2-2; possible D gene TRBD1, 5 bases. The CDR3 loop spans 15 amino acids. Trimming took off 3 bases at V and 2 bases at J, with 10 bases between the two ends. Germline values: CDR1 SNHLY, CDR2 FYNNEI. This chain's CDR3 is CASSDRQLNTGELFF. CDR3 coding DNA: TGTGCCAGCAGTGATAGACAGTTAAACACCGGGGAGCTGTTTTTT.

The J gene is TRBJ1-1, the V gene TRBV5-1, with D possibly TRBD1 on 5 matching bases. In germline, CDR1 is SGHRS, CDR2 YFSETQ. The CDR3 loop spans 14 amino acids. The V and J ends lost 6 bases and 3 bases respectively, with 15 bases between them. The DNA of the CDR3 is TGCGCCAGCATCCGAGGGGTAGGAGACACTGAAGCTTTCTTT. Protein product: CASIRGVGDTEAFF. The whole variable domain, filled in from reference TRBV5-1 and TRBJ1-1, reads KAGVTQTPRYLIKTRGQQVTLSCSPISGHRSVSWYQQTPGQGLQFLFEYFSETQRNKGNFPGRFSGRQFSNSRSEMNVSTLELGDSALYLCASIRGVGDTEAFFGQGTRLTVV.

The J gene is TRBJ2-5, the V gene TRBV14; a possible D gene is TRBD1 (5 bases). The V end was cut by 1 base, the J end by 7 bases, with 10 bases between. This CDR3 has 13 amino acids. The germline V gene encodes CDR1 SGHDN and CDR2 FVKESK. CDR3 DNA sequence: TGTGCCAGCAGCCAAGTCAGGGCTGGGACCCAGTACTTC. Translated, it gives CASSQVRAGTQYF.

This clone is medium-sized (0.01 to 0.1%) by share. The chain has TRBV27 and TRBJ2-3; perhaps TRBD2 as D (5 bases). Germline CDR1 and CDR2: MNHEY and SMNVEV (reference sequence). The CDR3 loop spans 15 amino acids. Trimming removed 7 bases from V and 0 bases from J, with 14 bases in between. The CDR3 reads CASTLDRTSTDTQYF. The CDR3 coding sequence is TGTGCCAGCACTCTGGATAGGACTAGCACAGATACGCAGTATTTT.

The rearrangement joins TRBV18 to TRBJ2-2; TRBD1 agrees at 10 bases. Unmatched junction bases numbered 8, after V lost 6 bases and J lost 7 bases. The CDR3 runs 15 residues. Germline V gene lookup returns CDR1 KGHSH and CDR2 LQKENI. CDR3: CASSPGQGNHGELFF. DNA for the CDR3: TGTGCCAGCTCGCCGGGACAGGGGAATCACGGGGAGCTGTTTTTT.

This clone was observed a single time. The gene calls are TRBV2 and TRBJ1-4; TRBD1 matches 7 bases. The V and J ends lost 6 bases and 1 base, in that order; junction bases with no gene match: 5. The CDR3 totals 15 residues. The V gene's germline CDR1 is SNHLY and CDR2 FYNNEI. The CDR3 spells CASSTRQGTNEKLFF. The DNA of the CDR3 is TGTGCCAGCAGCACCCGACAGGGAACTAATGAAAAACTGTTTTTT. Full variable domain (missing parts from reference TRBV2 and TRBJ1-4): EPEVTQTPSHQVTQMGQEVILRCVPISNHLYFYWYRQILGQKVEFLVSFYNNEISEKSEIFDDQFSVERPDGSNFTLKIRSTKLEDSAMYFCASSTRQGTNEKLFFGSGTQLSVL.

The chain is built from TRBV5-1 and TRBJ1-2; D uncertain. The germline CDR1 and CDR2 sequences are SGHRS and YFSETQ. V lost 1 base to trimming and J lost 4 bases, with 8 bases between them. The CDR3 is 13 residues long. In nucleotides, the CDR3 is TGCGCCAGCAGCTTGCTCCCCTCCTATGGCTACACCTTC. Residues: CASSLLPSYGYTF.